The rows below give T cell receptor beta chains drawn from one sample of a study of OX40 agonist ivuxolimab in advanced cancers. Clones were sequenced by immunoSEQ multiplex PCR, and TCRdb holds only the in-frame ones, with some missing. Among more than 25,000 clones, about 85% were seen once, and the ten largest hold about 30%. Specimen: CD4+ or CD8+ T cells sorted from blood, collected in a trial of the OX40 agonist ivuxolimab. The source is an adult with an advanced solid tumor such as melanoma, head and neck, liver or kidney cancer. Both conserved end residues are part of each CDR3. The D gene is left open where the match is weak. Clone sizes are given selectively: once, few, many, or a class where the clone is expanded.

J gene	V gene	D gene	clone size	CDR3 protein	CDR3 DNA
TRBJ2-5	TRBV6-4	-	-	CASSYSPGLQETQYF	TGTGCCAGCAGCTATAGCCCGGGACTGCAAGAGACCCAGTACTTC
TRBJ1-5	TRBV14	-	-	CASSRALGGRQPQHF	TGTGCCAGCAGCCGCGCCCTGGGAGGGAGACAGCCCCAGCATTTT
TRBJ2-2	TRBV5-1	TRBD2	-	CASSRYFSGRADTGELFF	TGCGCCAGCAGCCGATATTTTAGCGGGAGGGCCGACACCGGGGAGCTGTTTTTT
TRBJ1-1	TRBV30	TRBD1	-	CAWHHGTGVAWNTEAFF	TGTGCCTGGCACCATGGGACAGGGGTGGCGTGGAACACTGAAGCTTTCTTT
TRBJ1-5	TRBV7-9	-	-	CASSLGTGQPQHF	TGTGCCAGCAGCCTGGGGACGGGTCAGCCCCAGCATTTT
TRBJ2-3	TRBV5-4	-	-	CASSTLAATSTDTQYF	TGTGCCAGCAGCACCTTAGCGGCAACTAGCACAGATACGCAGTATTTT
TRBJ1-1	TRBV19	-	-	CASSLSENTEAFF	TGTGCCAGTAGTCTCTCAGAGAACACTGAAGCTTTCTTT
TRBJ2-7	TRBV4-1	TRBD1	-	CASSPEDRSSYEQYF	TGCGCCAGCAGCCCGGAGGACAGGAGCTCCTACGAGCAGTACTTC
TRBJ1-1	TRBV5-6	-	few	CASSRRRTGNTEAFF	TGTGCCAGCAGCAGAAGAAGGACGGGTAACACTGAAGCTTTCTTT
TRBJ2-7	TRBV2	-	-	CASIGAGPYEQYF	TGTGCCAGCATAGGAGCGGGCCCCTACGAGCAGTACTTC
TRBJ1-1	TRBV5-1	-	-	CASRDGMNTEAFF	TGCGCCAGCAGGGACGGCATGAACACTGAAGCTTTCTTT
TRBJ2-5	TRBV12-5	TRBD2	-	CASGLTSGASYF	TGTGCTAGTGGTTTGACGAGCGGGGCATCGTACTTC
TRBJ1-3	TRBV28	-	-	CASSSLSGTGNTIYF	TGTGCCAGCAGTTCCCTGAGTGGGACTGGAAACACCATATATTTT
TRBJ2-7	TRBV27	-	-	CASSKEAGVDEQYF	TGTGCCAGCAGTAAAGAAGCAGGAGTCGACGAGCAGTACTTC
TRBJ2-1	TRBV27	-	-	CASSSRTPYNEQFF	TGTGCCAGCAGTTCTAGGACGCCCTACAATGAGCAGTTCTTC
TRBJ2-5	TRBV9	TRBD2	-	CASSVGLAGVGQGGVRLQETQYF	TGTGCCAGCAGCGTAGGTCTAGCGGGAGTGGGTCAGGGAGGGGTTCGCCTTCAAGAGACCCAGTACTTC
TRBJ1-1	TRBV30	-	few	CAWSNQRHTEAFF	TGTGCCTGGAGTAACCAGAGGCACACTGAAGCTTTCTTT
TRBJ1-5	TRBV6-5	-	-	CASSSGTFGSNQPQHF	TGTGCCAGCAGTTCTGGGACCTTTGGGAGCAATCAGCCCCAGCATTTT
TRBJ1-2	TRBV28	-	-	CASTLGLRKRDNYGYTF	TGTGCCAGCACCCTGGGCTTGCGGAAAAGAGATAACTATGGCTACACCTTC
TRBJ1-2	TRBV7-8	-	-	CASSPNSGVQGYTF	TGTGCCAGCAGCCCTAATTCCGGGGTGCAGGGCTACACCTTC
TRBJ1-3	TRBV28	-	-	CASSLLGEGNTIYF	TGTGCCAGCAGTTTATTAGGGGAGGGAAACACCATATATTTT
TRBJ2-7	TRBV9	TRBD1	-	CASSGGQGGPEQYF	TGTGCCAGCAGCGGGGGACAGGGGGGCCCCGAGCAGTACTTC
TRBJ2-7	TRBV5-1	-	-	CASRDYYEQYF	TGCGCCAGCAGGGATTATTACGAGCAGTACTTC
TRBJ2-1	TRBV7-9	TRBD2	-	CASSLGSSGGPYNEQFF	TGTGCCAGCAGCTTAGGCTCTAGCGGGGGGCCTTACAATGAGCAGTTCTTC
TRBJ1-2	TRBV5-6	-	-	CASSPQGLNYGYTF	TGTGCCAGCAGCCCGCAGGGTCTTAACTATGGCTACACCTTC
TRBJ1-1	TRBV5-4	-	-	CASSLGHQNTEAFF	TGTGCCAGCAGCCTGGGACACCAGAACACTGAAGCTTTCTTT
TRBJ2-3	TRBV21-1	-	-	CASLLAIWPDTQYF	TGTGCCAGCTTACTAGCTATTTGGCCAGATACGCAGTATTTT
TRBJ2-7	TRBV11-2	-	-	CASSARGDEQYF	TGTGCCAGCAGCGCCAGGGGGGACGAGCAGTACTTC
TRBJ2-5	TRBV6-5	TRBD1	-	CASSWDRETQYF	TGTGCCAGCAGTTGGGACAGAGAGACCCAGTACTTC
TRBJ2-7	TRBV5-4	-	once	CASSTSVYPYEQYF	TGTGCCAGCAGCACCTCAGTCTACCCCTACGAGCAGTACTTC
TRBJ2-1	TRBV14	-	-	CASSRHPGDYYNEQFF	TGTGCCAGCAGCCGACATCCAGGGGACTACTACAATGAGCAGTTCTTC
TRBJ2-1	TRBV21-1	-	-	CASDFRTRDGNEQFF	TGTGCCAGCGACTTCCGGACCCGGGATGGCAATGAGCAGTTCTTC